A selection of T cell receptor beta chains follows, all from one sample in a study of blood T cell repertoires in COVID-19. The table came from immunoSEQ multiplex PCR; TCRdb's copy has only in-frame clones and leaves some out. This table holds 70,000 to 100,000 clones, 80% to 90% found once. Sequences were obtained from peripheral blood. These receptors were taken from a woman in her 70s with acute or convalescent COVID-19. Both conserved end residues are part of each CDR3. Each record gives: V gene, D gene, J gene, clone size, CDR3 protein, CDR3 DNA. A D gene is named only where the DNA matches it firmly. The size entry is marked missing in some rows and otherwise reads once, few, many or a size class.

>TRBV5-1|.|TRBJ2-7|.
CASSANLDSEQYF
TGCGCCAGCAGCGCAAACCTTGACAGCGAGCAGTACTTC
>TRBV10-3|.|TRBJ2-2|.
CAIKGQLNTGELFF
TGTGCCATCAAAGGACAGCTGAACACCGGGGAGCTGTTTTTT
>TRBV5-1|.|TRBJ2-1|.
CASSLGGPNEQFF
TGCGCCAGCAGCTTGGGCGGGCCCAATGAGCAGTTCTTC
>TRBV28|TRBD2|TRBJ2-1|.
CASSLLLAGYNEQFF
TGTGCCAGCAGTTTATTACTAGCGGGGTACAATGAGCAGTTCTTC
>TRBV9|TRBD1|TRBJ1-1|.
CASSARDRRNTEAFF
TGTGCCAGCAGCGCACGGGACAGAAGAAACACTGAAGCTTTCTTT
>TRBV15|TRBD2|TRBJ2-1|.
CATNRAGTSGIDEQFF
TGTGCCACCAACAGGGCCGGGACTAGCGGGATTGATGAGCAGTTCTTC
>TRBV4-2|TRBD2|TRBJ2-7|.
CASSLQRGALEQYF
TGTGCCAGCAGCCTACAGCGGGGGGCTCTGGAGCAGTACTTC
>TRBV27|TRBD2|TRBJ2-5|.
CASSPNRLASGSVETQYF
TGTGCCAGCAGTCCGAACCGCCTTGCTAGCGGGAGTGTGGAGACCCAGTACTTC
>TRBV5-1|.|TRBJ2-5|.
CASSFQATLETQYF
TGCGCCAGCAGCTTCCAGGCTACTCTAGAGACCCAGTACTTC
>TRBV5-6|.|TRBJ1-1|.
CASLQMGQIEAFF
TGTGCCAGCCTACAGATGGGGCAGATTGAAGCTTTCTTT
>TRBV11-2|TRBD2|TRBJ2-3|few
CASRIGTSGSWSTDTQYF
TGTGCCAGCAGAATTGGGACTAGCGGGAGCTGGAGCACAGATACGCAGTATTTT
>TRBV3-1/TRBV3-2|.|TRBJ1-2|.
CASSQKVTRAGANYGYTF
TGTGCCAGCAGCCAAAAAGTAACCAGGGCTGGAGCTAACTATGGCTACACCTTC
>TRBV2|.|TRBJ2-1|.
CASSGGYSYNEQFF
TGTGCCAGCAGCGGAGGTTACTCCTACAATGAGCAGTTCTTC
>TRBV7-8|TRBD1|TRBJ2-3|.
CASRLWGQTSTDTQYF
TGTGCCAGCAGGCTCTGGGGACAGACTAGCACAGATACGCAGTATTTT
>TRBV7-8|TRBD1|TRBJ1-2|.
CASSRDRGSGYTF
TGTGCCAGCAGCCGAGACAGGGGAAGTGGCTACACCTTC
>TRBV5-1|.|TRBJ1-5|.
CASRFGTNPNQPQHF
TGCGCCAGCAGGTTCGGGACTAACCCCAATCAGCCCCAGCATTTT
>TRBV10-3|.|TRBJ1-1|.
CAIRATMNTEAFF
TGTGCCATCAGGGCAACTATGAACACTGAAGCTTTCTTT
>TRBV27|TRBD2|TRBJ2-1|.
CASSFGAGGPQFF
TGTGCCAGCAGTTTTGGGGCGGGAGGGCCTCAGTTCTTC
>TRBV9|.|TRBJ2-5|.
CASSVGWRETQYF
TGTGCCAGCAGCGTAGGATGGAGGGAGACCCAGTACTTC
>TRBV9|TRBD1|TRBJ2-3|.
CASSAPGQLTDTQYF
TGTGCCAGCAGCGCCCCGGGACAGCTCACAGATACGCAGTATTTT
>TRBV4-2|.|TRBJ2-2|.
CASSQVLNTGELFF
TGTGCCAGCAGCCAAGTCCTAAACACCGGGGAGCTGTTTTTT
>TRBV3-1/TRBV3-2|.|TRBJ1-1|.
CASSRGTNEAFF
TGTGCCAGCAGCCGGGGGACTAATGAAGCTTTCTTT
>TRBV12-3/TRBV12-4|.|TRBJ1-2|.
CASRGTRYGYTF
TGTGCCAGCAGAGGGACTCGATATGGCTACACCTTC
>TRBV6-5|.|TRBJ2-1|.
CASTQRGGEQFF
TGTGCCAGCACCCAACGGGGAGGTGAGCAGTTCTTC
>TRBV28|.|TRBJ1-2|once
CASSLFPDGNYGYTF
TGTGCCAGCAGTTTATTCCCCGACGGGAACTATGGCTACACCTTC
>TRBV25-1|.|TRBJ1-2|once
CASSAGQFYGYTF
TGTGCCAGCAGTGCCGGACAGTTCTATGGCTACACCTTC
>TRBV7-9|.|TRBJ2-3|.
CASSLGGGGTDTQYF
TGTGCCAGCAGCTTAGGAGGGGGGGGCACAGATACGCAGTATTTT
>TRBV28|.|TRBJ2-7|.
CASRLMYASSYEQYF
TGTGCCAGCAGACTGATGTACGCGAGCTCCTACGAGCAGTACTTC
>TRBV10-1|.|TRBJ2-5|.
CASSVGRETTQYF
TGCGCCAGCAGTGTGGGCAGGGAAACGACCCAGTACTTC
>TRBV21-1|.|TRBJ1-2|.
CASSNRTGLHFSYTF
TGTGCCAGCAGCAACAGGACAGGGCTCCATTTTAGCTACACCTTC
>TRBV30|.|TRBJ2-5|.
CAWSGGHETQYF
TGTGCCTGGAGCGGCGGGCACGAGACCCAGTACTTC
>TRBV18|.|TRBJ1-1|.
CASSPRSREANTEAFF
TGTGCCAGCTCACCACGGTCGAGGGAGGCGAACACTGAAGCTTTCTTT
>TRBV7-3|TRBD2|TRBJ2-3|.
CASSLTRTSREYF
TGTGCCAGCAGCTTAACCCGGACTAGTAGGGAGTATTTT
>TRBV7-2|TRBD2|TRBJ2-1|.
CASSFVAGEYEQFF
TGTGCCAGCAGCTTCGTAGCGGGAGAGTATGAGCAGTTCTTC
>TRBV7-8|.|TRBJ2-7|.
CASSVQGTGSYEQYF
TGTGCCAGCAGCGTTCAGGGGACGGGATCCTACGAGCAGTACTTC
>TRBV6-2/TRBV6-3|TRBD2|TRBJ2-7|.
CASSSLGLAGGRQSEQYF
TGTGCCAGCAGTAGCCTGGGACTAGCGGGAGGGCGGCAATCAGAGCAGTACTTC
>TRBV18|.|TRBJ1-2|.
CASSPATGSGGGYTF
TGTGCCAGCTCACCGGCAACAGGGAGTGGTGGTGGCTACACCTTC
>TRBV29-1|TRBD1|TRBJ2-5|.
CSVEGQGKETQYF
TGCAGCGTTGAGGGACAGGGGAAAGAGACCCAGTACTTC
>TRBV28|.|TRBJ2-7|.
CASSFGNLAYYEQYF
TGTGCCAGCAGTTTTGGCAACCTAGCATACTACGAGCAGTACTTC
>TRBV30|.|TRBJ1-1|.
CAKDDRQGAEAFF
TGTGCGAAAGACGACAGGCAAGGCGCTGAAGCTTTCTTT
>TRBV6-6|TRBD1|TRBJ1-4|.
CASSEGQGGEKLFF
TGTGCCAGCAGTGAGGGCCAGGGGGGTGAAAAACTGTTTTTT